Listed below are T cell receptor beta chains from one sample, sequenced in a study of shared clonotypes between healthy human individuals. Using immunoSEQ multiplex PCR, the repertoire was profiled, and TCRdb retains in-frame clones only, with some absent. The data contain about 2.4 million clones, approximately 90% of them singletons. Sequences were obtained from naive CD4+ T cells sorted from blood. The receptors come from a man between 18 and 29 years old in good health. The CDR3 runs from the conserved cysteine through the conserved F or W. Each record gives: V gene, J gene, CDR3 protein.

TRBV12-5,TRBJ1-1,CASGLAPKAGTAGDTEAFF
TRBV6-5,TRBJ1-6,CASRNRGVHSPLHF
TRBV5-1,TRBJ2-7,CASSPQGRESSEQYF
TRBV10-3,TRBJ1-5,CAISENRGHQPQHF
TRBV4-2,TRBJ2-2,CASSQVSGQVNTGELFF
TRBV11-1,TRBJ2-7,CASSDDNPPYEQYF
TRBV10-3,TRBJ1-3,CAIRAGQGDNTIYF
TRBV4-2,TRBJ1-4,CASSPPTATNEKLFF
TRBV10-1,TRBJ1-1,CARTGGENTEAFF
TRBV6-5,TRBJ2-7,CASSLQGYEQYF
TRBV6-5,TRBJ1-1,CASSRERQGGTEAFF
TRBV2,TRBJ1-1,CASSDSGVGAFF
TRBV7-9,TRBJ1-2,CASSGKGDGYTF
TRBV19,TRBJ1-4,CASSTRTGSEKLFF
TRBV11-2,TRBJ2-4,CASSPRALAKNIQYF
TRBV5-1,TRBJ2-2,CASSLAPIGNTGELFF
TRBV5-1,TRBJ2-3,CASSLALGQGSDTQYF
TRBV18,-,CASSPSETSEQYF
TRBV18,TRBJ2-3,CASSPYADTQYF
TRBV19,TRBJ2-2,CASSGGTGNTGELFF
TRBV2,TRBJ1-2,CASSAGFYGYTF
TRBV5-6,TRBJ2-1,CASSLLAADNEQFF
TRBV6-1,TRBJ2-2,CASVSEDTNTGELFF
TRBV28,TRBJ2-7,CASRTGGAGEQYF
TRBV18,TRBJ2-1,CASSPLAGGYNEQFF
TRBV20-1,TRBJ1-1,CSASANTEAFF